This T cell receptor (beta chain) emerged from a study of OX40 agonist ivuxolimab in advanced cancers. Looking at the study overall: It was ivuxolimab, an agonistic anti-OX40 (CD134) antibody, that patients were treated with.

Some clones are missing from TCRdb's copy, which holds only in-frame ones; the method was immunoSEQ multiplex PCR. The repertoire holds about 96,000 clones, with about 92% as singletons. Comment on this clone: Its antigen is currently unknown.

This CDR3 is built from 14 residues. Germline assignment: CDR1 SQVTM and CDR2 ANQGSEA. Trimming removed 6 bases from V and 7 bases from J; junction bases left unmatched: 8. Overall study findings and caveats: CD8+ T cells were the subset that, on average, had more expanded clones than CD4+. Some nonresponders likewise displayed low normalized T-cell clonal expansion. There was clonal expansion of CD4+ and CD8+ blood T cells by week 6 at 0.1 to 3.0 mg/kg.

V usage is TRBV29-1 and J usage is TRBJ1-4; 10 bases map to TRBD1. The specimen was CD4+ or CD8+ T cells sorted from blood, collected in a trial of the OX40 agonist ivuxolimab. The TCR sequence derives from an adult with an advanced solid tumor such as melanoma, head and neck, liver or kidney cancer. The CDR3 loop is CSVRGQGVTEKLFF. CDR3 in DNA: TGCAGCGTGCGCGGACAGGGGGTTACTGAAAAACTGTTTTTT. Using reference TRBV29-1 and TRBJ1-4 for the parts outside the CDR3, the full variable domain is SAVISQKPSRDICQRGTSLTIQCQVDSQVTMMFWYRQQPGQSLTLIATANQGSEATYESGFVIDKFPISRPNLTFSTLTVSNMSPEDSSIYLCSVRGQGVTEKLFFGSGTQLSVL.